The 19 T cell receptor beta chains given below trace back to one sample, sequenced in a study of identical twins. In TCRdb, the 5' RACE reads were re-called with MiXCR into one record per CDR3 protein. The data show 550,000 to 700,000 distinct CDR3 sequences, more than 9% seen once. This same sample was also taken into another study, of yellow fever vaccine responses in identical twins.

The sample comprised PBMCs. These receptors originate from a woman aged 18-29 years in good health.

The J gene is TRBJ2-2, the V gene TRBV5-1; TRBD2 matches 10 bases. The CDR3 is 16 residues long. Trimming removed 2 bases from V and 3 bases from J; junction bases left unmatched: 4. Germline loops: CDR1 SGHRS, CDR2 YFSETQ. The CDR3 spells CASSFWLAGDTGELFF. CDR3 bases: TGCGCCAGCAGCTTTTGGCTAGCGGGAGACACCGGGGAGCTGTTTTTT.

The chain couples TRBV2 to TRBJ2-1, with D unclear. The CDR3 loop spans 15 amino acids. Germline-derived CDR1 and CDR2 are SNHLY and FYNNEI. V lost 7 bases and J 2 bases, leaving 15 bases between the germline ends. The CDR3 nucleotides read TGTGCCAGCACCCAACCCCTTGGACCCTACAATGAGCAGTTCTTC. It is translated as CASTQPLGPYNEQFF.

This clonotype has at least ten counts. The CDR3 reads CATSENDGSEAFF. CDR3 coding DNA: TGTGCCACCAGTGAAAACGACGGGAGTGAAGCTTTCTTT. This chain joins TRBV24-1 and TRBJ1-1; unclear D gene. CDR3 length: 13 amino acids. Trimming shortened V by 4 bases and J by 7 bases, and 12 bases separated the two germline ends. Germline CDR1 and CDR2: KGHDR and SFDVKD.

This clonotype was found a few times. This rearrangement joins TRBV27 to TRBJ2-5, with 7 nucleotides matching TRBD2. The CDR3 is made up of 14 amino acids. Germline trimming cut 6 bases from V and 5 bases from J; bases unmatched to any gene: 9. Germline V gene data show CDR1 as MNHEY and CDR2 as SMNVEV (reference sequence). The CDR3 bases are TGTGCCAGCAGATTAAGCGGGAAGGGGGAGACCCAGTACTTC. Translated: CASRLSGKGETQYF.

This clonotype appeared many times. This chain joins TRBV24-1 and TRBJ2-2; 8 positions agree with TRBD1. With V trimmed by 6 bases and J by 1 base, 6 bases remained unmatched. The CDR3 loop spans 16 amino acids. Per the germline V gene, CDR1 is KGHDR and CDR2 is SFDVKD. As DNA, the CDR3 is TGTGCCACCAGTCCCGGGACAGGCTGGAACACCGGGGAGCTGTTTTTT. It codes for CATSPGTGWNTGELFF.

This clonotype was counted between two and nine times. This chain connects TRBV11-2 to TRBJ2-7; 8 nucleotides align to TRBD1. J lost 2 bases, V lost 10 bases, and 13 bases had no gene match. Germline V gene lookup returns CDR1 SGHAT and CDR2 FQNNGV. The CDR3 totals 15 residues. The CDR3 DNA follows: TGTGCCACAAGATCTTCGGGGACAGGCCCCTACGAGCAGTACTTC. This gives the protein CATRSSGTGPYEQYF.

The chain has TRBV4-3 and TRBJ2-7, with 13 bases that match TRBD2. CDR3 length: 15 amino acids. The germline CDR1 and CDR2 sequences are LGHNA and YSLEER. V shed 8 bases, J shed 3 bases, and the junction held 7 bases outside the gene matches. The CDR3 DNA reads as TGCGCCAGCGAGGGACTAGCGGGACCAGACTACGAGCAGTACTTC. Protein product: CASEGLAGPDYEQYF.

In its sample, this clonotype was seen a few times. The CDR3: CASSEYVHQAKNIQYF. In nucleotides, the CDR3 is TGTGCCAGCTCCGAATATGTACACCAAGCCAAAAACATTCAGTACTTC. The V call is TRBV18, the J call TRBJ2-4; D not resolved. Trimming took 6 bases from V and 0 from J, leaving 15 bases between them. Germline lookup yields CDR1 KGHSH and CDR2 LQKENI. The length of the CDR3 is 16 residues.

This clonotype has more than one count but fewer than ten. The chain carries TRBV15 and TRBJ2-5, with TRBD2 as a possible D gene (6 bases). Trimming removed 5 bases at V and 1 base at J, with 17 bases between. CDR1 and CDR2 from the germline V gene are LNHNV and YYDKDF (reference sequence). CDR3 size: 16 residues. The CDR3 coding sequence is TGTGCCACCAGCGGGGGTGGTGCGGGGCTCCAAGAGACCCAGTACTTC. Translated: CATSGGGAGLQETQYF.

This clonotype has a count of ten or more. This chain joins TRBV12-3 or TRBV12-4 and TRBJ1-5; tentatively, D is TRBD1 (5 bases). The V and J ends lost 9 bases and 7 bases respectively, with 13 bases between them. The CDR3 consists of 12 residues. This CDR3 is CASWGVGQPQHF. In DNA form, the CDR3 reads TGTGCCAGTTGGGGGGTAGGGCAGCCCCAGCATTTT.

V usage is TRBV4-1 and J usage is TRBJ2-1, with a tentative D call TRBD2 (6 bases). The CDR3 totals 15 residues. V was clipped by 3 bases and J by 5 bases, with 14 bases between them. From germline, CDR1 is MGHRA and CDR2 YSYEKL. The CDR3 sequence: CASSQLLGLDNEQFF. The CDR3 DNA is TGCGCCAGCAGCCAGCTCCTGGGACTGGACAATGAGCAGTTCTTC.

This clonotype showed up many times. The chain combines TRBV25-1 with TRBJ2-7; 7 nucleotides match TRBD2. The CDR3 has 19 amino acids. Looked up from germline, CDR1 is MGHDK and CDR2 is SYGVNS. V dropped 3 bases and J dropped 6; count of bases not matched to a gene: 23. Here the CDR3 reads CASSDGARQTSARDPEQYF. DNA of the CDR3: TGTGCCAGCAGTGATGGGGCCAGGCAAACTAGCGCGCGGGACCCCGAGCAGTACTTC.

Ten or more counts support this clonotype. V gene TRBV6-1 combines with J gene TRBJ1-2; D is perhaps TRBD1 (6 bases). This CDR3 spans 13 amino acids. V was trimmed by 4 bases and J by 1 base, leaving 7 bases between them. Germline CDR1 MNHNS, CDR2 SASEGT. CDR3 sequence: CASSGTDNYGYTF. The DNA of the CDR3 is TGTGCCAGCAGTGGGACAGATAACTATGGCTACACCTTC.

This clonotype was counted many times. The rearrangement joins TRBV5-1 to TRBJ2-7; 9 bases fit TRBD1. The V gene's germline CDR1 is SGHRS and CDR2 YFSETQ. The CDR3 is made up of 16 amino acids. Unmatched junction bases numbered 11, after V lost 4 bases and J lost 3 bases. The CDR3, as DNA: TGCGCCAGCAGCATTAACACCGGACAGGGGAACTACGAGCAGTACTTC. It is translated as CASSINTGQGNYEQYF.

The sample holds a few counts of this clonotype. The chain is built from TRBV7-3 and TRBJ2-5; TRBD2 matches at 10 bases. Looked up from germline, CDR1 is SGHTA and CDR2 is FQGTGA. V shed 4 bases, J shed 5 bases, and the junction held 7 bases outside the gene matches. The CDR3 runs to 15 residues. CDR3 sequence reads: CASSSSGGRGETQYF. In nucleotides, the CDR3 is TGTGCCAGCAGCTCTAGCGGGGGCCGCGGGGAGACCCAGTACTTC.

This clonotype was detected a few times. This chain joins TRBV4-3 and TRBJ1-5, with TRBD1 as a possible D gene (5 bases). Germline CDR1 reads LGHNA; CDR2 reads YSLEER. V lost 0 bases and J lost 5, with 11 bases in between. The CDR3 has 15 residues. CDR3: CASSQDSGADQPQHF. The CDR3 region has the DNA TGCGCCAGCAGCCAAGATTCCGGGGCGGATCAGCCCCAGCATTTT.

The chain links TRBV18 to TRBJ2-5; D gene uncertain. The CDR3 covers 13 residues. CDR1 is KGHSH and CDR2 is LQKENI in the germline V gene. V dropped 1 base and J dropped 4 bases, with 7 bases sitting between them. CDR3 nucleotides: TGTGCCAGCTCACCACAACAGACAGAGACCCAGTACTTC. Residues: CASSPQQTETQYF.

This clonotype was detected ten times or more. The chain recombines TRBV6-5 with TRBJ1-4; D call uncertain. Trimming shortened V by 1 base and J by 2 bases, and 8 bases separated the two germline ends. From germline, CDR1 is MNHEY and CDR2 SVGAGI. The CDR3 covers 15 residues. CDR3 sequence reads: CASSYYGLTNEKLFF. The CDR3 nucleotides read TGTGCCAGCAGTTACTATGGGTTGACTAATGAAAAACTGTTTTTT.

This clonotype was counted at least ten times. CDR3 sequence (DNA): TGTGCCAGCAGACCGGGACTAGCGGGAGAAGAGACCCAGTACTTC. Translating it yields CASRPGLAGEETQYF. The chain joins TRBV11-2 to TRBJ2-5; 14 bases line up with TRBD2. In germline, CDR1 is SGHAT, CDR2 FQNNGV. The CDR3 has 15 amino acids. V was clipped by 6 bases and J by 3 bases; unmatched bases: 3.